Presented here are 32 T cell receptor beta chains from one specimen sequenced in a study of T cell responses to AZD1222 COVID-19 vaccine. The data were produced by immunoSEQ multiplex PCR, yet TCRdb's version contains in-frame clones alone and is incomplete. Of 150,000 or so clones listed, about 91% are singletons. The specimen comprised peripheral blood, sampled on day 0 of AZD1222 vaccination. The source of these receptors is an adult in good health.

The chain couples TRBV11-2 to TRBJ2-1; D remains unclear. Germline assignment: CDR1 SGHAT and CDR2 FQNNGV. V gave up 5 bases and J gave up 6 bases, with 17 bases separating them. This CDR3 is 15 amino acids long. The CDR3 DNA is TGTGCCAGCAGCCTCGCGGTTATAGCAGGCAATGAGCAGTTCTTC. This codes for CASSLAVIAGNEQFF.

The chain is built from TRBV28 and TRBJ1-2; D unresolved. Germline assignment: CDR1 MDHEN and CDR2 SYDVKM. V gave up 3 bases and J gave up 13 bases, with 21 bases separating them. The CDR3 covers 14 residues. CDR3 nucleotides: TGTGCCAGCAGTTTCCCGGGGTCCGATAGATTTCCCACCTTC. It is translated as CASSFPGSDRFPTF.

This sequence joins TRBV2 and TRBJ1-6; the match to TRBD1 covers 11 bases. Germline V CDR1 and CDR2: SNHLY, FYNNEI. The V and J ends lost 7 bases and 13 bases, in that order; junction bases with no gene match: 3. The CDR3 has 12 amino acids. The CDR3 DNA follows: TGTGCCAGCACCGGGGACAGGGGGCCCCTCCACTTT. Its translation: CASTGDRGPLHF.

This sequence joins TRBV13 and TRBJ1-1, with 7 bases fitting TRBD1. This CDR3 is built from 15 residues. Germline-derived CDR1 and CDR2 are PRHDT and FYEKMQ (reference sequence). Germline trimming cut 5 bases from V and 4 bases from J; bases unmatched to any gene: 10. The CDR3 DNA follows: TGTGCCAGCAGCGAAGGTTCAGGGGGTATCACTGAAGCTTTCTTT. Its protein product is CASSEGSGGITEAFF.

The chain is built from TRBV3-1 (or the pseudogene TRBV3-2) and TRBJ2-1; 9 nucleotides agree with TRBD1. Germline-derived CDR1 and CDR2 are LGHDT and YNNKEL (reference sequence). This CDR3 contains 15 residues. V lost 4 bases and J lost 5; bases outside the gene matches: 6. The CDR3 region is CASSLGTGRNNEQFF. CDR3 bases: TGTGCCAGCAGCCTCGGGACAGGGCGAAACAATGAGCAGTTCTTC.

V and J are TRBV6-2 or TRBV6-3 and TRBJ2-7; 8 bases align to TRBD2. After removal of 2 bases from V and 2 bases from J, the junction contained 5 bases not matched to a gene. Germline loops: CDR1 MNHEY, CDR2 SVGEGT. This CDR3 is built from 15 residues. DNA of the CDR3: TGTGCCAGCAGTTACAGGCTAGCGGGTACCTACGAGCAGTACTTC. It encodes CASSYRLAGTYEQYF.

The chain employs TRBV18 and TRBJ2-1, with D perhaps TRBD1 (5 bases). V shed 4 bases and J shed 4 bases, with 8 bases lying between them. The germline gives CDR1 KGHSH, CDR2 LQKENI. The CDR3 covers 13 residues. The CDR3 coding sequence is TGTGCCAGCTCACAACAGGTATACAATGAGCAGTTCTTC. Translation: CASSQQVYNEQFF.

This clone appeared a single time. This chain connects TRBV28 to TRBJ2-1; maybe TRBD2 (6 bases). Trimming removed 4 bases from V and 2 bases from J, with 15 bases in between. Germline values: CDR1 MDHEN, CDR2 SYDVKM. This CDR3 region has 16 residues. CDR3 nucleotide sequence: TGTGCCAGCAGTTCCCCGGTGGGGGGAGCCTACAATGAGCAGTTCTTC. This translates into CASSSPVGGAYNEQFF.

CDR3 bases: TGTGCCAGTAGTATAATACAGACTAGCACAGATACGCAGTATTTT. Translated: CASSIIQTSTDTQYF. The chain joins TRBV19 to TRBJ2-3; D is undetermined. Trimming pared 2 bases from V and 0 bases from J, leaving 9 bases between. The CDR3 contains 15 residues. Germline CDR1 and CDR2: LNHDA and SQIVND (reference sequence).

This clone was seen more than once but under ten times. The chain combines TRBV10-1 with TRBJ2-1; 10 bases match TRBD1. The CDR3 is made up of 12 amino acids. The germline CDR1 and CDR2 sequences are WNHNN and SYGVQD (reference sequence). V was clipped by 5 bases and J by 13 bases; unmatched bases: 5. The CDR3 is CASSPGQGTQFF. CDR3 coding DNA: TGCGCCAGCAGTCCGGGACAGGGGACACAGTTCTTC.

V gene TRBV4-1 combines with J gene TRBJ1-2, with D maybe TRBD1 (5 bases). V lost 0 bases, J lost 5 bases, and 13 bases lay in between. This CDR3 comprises 15 residues. From germline, CDR1 is MGHRA and CDR2 YSYEKL. CDR3 region: CASSQERQGAYGYTF. The CDR3 bases are TGCGCCAGCAGCCAAGAACGGCAGGGTGCGTATGGCTACACCTTC.

The genes are TRBV5-5 and TRBJ2-4, with TRBD2 matching over 10 bases. J was trimmed by 8 bases and V by 3 bases; bases with no gene match: 5. The CDR3 sequence is 14 residues long. Germline CDR1 is SGHKS and CDR2 is YYEKEE (reference sequence). CDR3 sequence (DNA): TGTGCCAGCAGCTGGAGCGGGAGGGGAGACATTCAGTACTTC. Its translation is CASSWSGRGDIQYF.

The V call is TRBV3-1 (or the pseudogene TRBV3-2), the J call TRBJ2-2, with TRBD2 identical over 10 bases. After removal of 3 bases from V and 0 bases from J, the junction contained 7 bases not matched to a gene. Germline V CDR1 and CDR2: LGHDT, YNNKEL (reference sequence). CDR3 length equals 18 residues. This chain's CDR3 is CASSQSGLAITNTGELFF. DNA of the CDR3: TGTGCCAGCAGCCAGTCGGGACTAGCGATAACGAACACCGGGGAGCTGTTTTTT.

The genes are TRBV5-1 and TRBJ1-2; D uncertain. Trimming shortened V by 4 bases and J by 11 bases, and 15 bases separated the two germline ends. The V gene's germline CDR1 is SGHRS and CDR2 YFSETQ. The length of the CDR3 is 12 residues. CDR3 nucleotides: TGCGCCAGCAGCCAGGATTTGGAATTTTACACCTTC. This gives the protein CASSQDLEFYTF.

J is TRBJ2-7 and V is TRBV7-8; a weak D match, TRBD2 (5 bases). The germline V and J ends were trimmed by 3 bases and 1 base, with 16 bases remaining between them. The V gene's germline CDR1 is SGHVS and CDR2 FQNEAQ. The CDR3 is 16 residues long. The CDR3, as DNA: TGTGCCAGCAGCTTCCTGGTAGCGCTTTCATCCTACGAGCAGTACTTC. This gives the protein CASSFLVALSSYEQYF.

Only a few counts were recorded for this clone. This rearrangement joins TRBV11-1 to TRBJ2-5, with D possibly being TRBD2 (6 bases). The V gene lost 5 bases and the J gene lost 4 bases, with 11 bases spanning the gap. Germline CDR1 is SGHAT and CDR2 is FQDESV (reference sequence). The CDR3 is 13 residues long. The CDR3 DNA sequence: TGTGCCAGCAGCGCTACGGGGGTAGAGACCCAGTACTTC. Translating it yields CASSATGVETQYF. The complete variable domain, with remaining parts taken from reference TRBV11-1 and TRBJ2-5, reads EAEVAQSPRYKITEKSQAVAFWCDPISGHATLYWYRQILGQGPELLVQFQDESVVDDSQLPKDRFSAERLKGVDSTLKIQPAELGDSAMYLCASSATGVETQYFGPGTRLLVL.

V is TRBV28 and J is TRBJ1-2; 7 bases match TRBD1. Looked up from germline, CDR1 is MDHEN and CDR2 is SYDVKM. V shed 5 bases, J shed 4 bases, and the junction held 7 bases outside the gene matches. The CDR3 has 14 amino acids. CDR3 region: CASSVQTGSYGYTF. The CDR3 nucleotides are TGTGCCAGCAGTGTTCAGACAGGGTCCTATGGCTACACCTTC.

V usage is TRBV28 and J usage is TRBJ1-4; possible D gene TRBD1, 5 bases. CDR3 length: 14 amino acids. In germline, CDR1 is MDHEN, CDR2 SYDVKM. Trimming removed 7 bases from V and 5 bases from J, with 14 bases in between. CDR3 region: CASKMGGENEKLFF. CDR3 sequence (DNA): TGTGCCAGCAAAATGGGGGGGGAGAATGAAAAACTGTTTTTT.

The chain carries TRBV6-5 and TRBJ2-2; the match to TRBD2 covers 10 bases. From germline, CDR1 is MNHEY and CDR2 SVGAGI. V shed 2 bases and J 4 bases; nucleotides not matched to a gene: 4. CDR3 size: 16 residues. This chain's CDR3 is CASSYTSGKPTGELFF. In nucleotides, the CDR3 is TGTGCCAGCAGTTACACTAGCGGGAAGCCCACCGGGGAGCTGTTTTTT.

This rearrangement joins TRBV5-6 to TRBJ1-2; 7 bases agree with TRBD1. Germline-derived CDR1 and CDR2 are SGHDT and YYEEEE. This CDR3 comprises 15 residues. V lost 1 base to trimming and J lost 4 bases; unmatched junction nucleotides: 7. Here the CDR3 DNA reads TGTGCCAGCAGCTTGCCGGGACAGTCTGGCTATGGCTACACCTTC. It codes for CASSLPGQSGYGYTF.

The chain joins TRBV20-1 to TRBJ1-5, with 9 bases identical to TRBD1. This CDR3 is built from 15 residues. The V gene's germline CDR1 is DFQATT and CDR2 SNEGSKA (reference sequence). The V and J ends lost 3 bases and 5 bases, in that order; junction bases with no gene match: 8. Here the CDR3 reads CSASRGQGGDQPQHF. In DNA, the CDR3 is TGCAGTGCTAGTCGGGGACAGGGCGGCGATCAGCCCCAGCATTTT.

The chain couples TRBV19 to TRBJ2-1, with D unresolved. The V and J ends lost 5 bases and 7 bases respectively, with 12 bases between them. CDR1 LNHDA and CDR2 SQIVND come from the germline V gene (reference sequence). The length of the CDR3 is 13 residues. The CDR3 here is CASSFSPGNEQFF. CDR3 nucleotide sequence: TGTGCCAGTAGTTTTAGCCCTGGGAATGAGCAGTTCTTC.

The J gene is TRBJ2-5, the V gene TRBV3-1 (or the pseudogene TRBV3-2), with D perhaps matching TRBD2 (5 bases). V dropped 4 bases and J dropped 9 bases, with 9 bases sitting between them. The germline V gene has CDR1 LGHDT and CDR2 YNNKEL (reference sequence). This CDR3 has 11 amino acids. In DNA, the CDR3 is TGTGCCAGCAGCCTCCCCGGGGCCCAGTACTTC. It translates to CASSLPGAQYF.

V is TRBV28 and J is TRBJ1-1; no clear D. CDR1 MDHEN and CDR2 SYDVKM come from the germline V gene. V gave up 7 bases and J gave up 4 bases, with 16 bases separating them. This CDR3 region has 14 residues. The CDR3 loop reads CASTETPSGTEAFF. CDR3 in DNA: TGTGCCAGCACAGAGACCCCCTCGGGCACTGAAGCTTTCTTT.

This sequence joins TRBV10-3 and TRBJ2-3; 8 positions agree with TRBD2. Germline V gene sequence: CDR1 ENHRY, CDR2 SYGVKD. Trimming took 4 bases from V and 5 from J; bases not matched to a gene: 11. The length of the CDR3 is 16 residues. CDR3 coding DNA: TGTGCCATCAGTGGGAAAGCGGGAGAACCGGGAGATACGCAGTATTTT. Amino acids: CAISGKAGEPGDTQYF.

The chain is built from TRBV28 and TRBJ1-5, with D possibly TRBD1 on 6 matching bases. The germline CDR1 and CDR2 sequences are MDHEN and SYDVKM. The CDR3 spans 12 residues. Trimming cost V 6 bases and J 4 bases, with 7 bases left between them. This CDR3 is CASSRGNQPQHF. CDR3 DNA sequence: TGTGCCAGCAGCAGGGGTAATCAGCCCCAGCATTTT.

This chain joins TRBV5-1 and TRBJ2-7; D call uncertain. Trimming took 5 bases from V and 3 from J, leaving 12 bases between them. The CDR3 runs 13 residues. Germline V CDR1 and CDR2: SGHRS, YFSETQ. The CDR3 is CASRDGVYYEQYF. The CDR3, as DNA: TGCGCCAGCAGAGATGGGGTATACTACGAGCAGTACTTC.

The J gene is TRBJ2-7, the V gene TRBV11-2; D remains ambiguous. Germline V lookup: CDR1 SGHAT, CDR2 FQNNGV. The CDR3 loop spans 13 amino acids. V was pared by 5 bases and J by 7 bases, with 15 bases between. This CDR3 is CASSPGHQREQYF. The CDR3 DNA reads TGTGCCAGCAGCCCCGGCCACCAACGTGAGCAGTACTTC.

The chain's CDR3 is CATRNQGGAGELFF. DNA for the CDR3: TGTGCCACCCGGAATCAGGGGGGGGCCGGGGAGCTGTTTTTT. This chain joins TRBV28 and TRBJ2-2; D might be TRBD1 or TRBD2, each matching 7 bases. Germline V gene lookup returns CDR1 MDHEN and CDR2 SYDVKM. The CDR3 length is 14 residues. V was cut by 10 bases and J by 6 bases, with 18 bases left in between.

The chain couples TRBV29-1 to TRBJ1-1; D may be TRBD1 (6 bases). Trimming shortened V by 1 base and J by 7 bases, and 13 bases separated the two germline ends. Germline assignment: CDR1 SQVTM and CDR2 ANQGSEA. The CDR3 is 13 amino acids. CDR3 bases: TGCAGCGTTGAAGGGGACACGGCCCTTGAAGCTTTCTTT. Translated: CSVEGDTALEAFF.

V gene TRBV5-1 combines with J gene TRBJ1-2; D gene ambiguous. This CDR3 has 12 amino acids. Germline assignment: CDR1 SGHRS and CDR2 YFSETQ. V lost 0 bases and J 6 bases, leaving 6 bases between the germline ends. The CDR3 is CASSLAGNGYTF. The CDR3 DNA reads TGCGCCAGCAGCTTGGCCGGGAATGGCTACACCTTC.

The rearrangement joins TRBV7-8 to TRBJ1-5, with TRBD1 matching 7 bases. The V gene's germline CDR1 is SGHVS and CDR2 FQNEAQ. V lost 5 bases, J lost 5 bases, and 9 bases stayed unmatched. The CDR3 consists of 15 residues. The CDR3 protein is CASSTNQGGHQPQHF. CDR3 bases: TGTGCCAGCAGCACGAATCAGGGGGGTCATCAGCCCCAGCATTTT.